Listed below are T cell receptor beta chains from one sample, sequenced in a study of beta chain features in type 1 diabetes. This table comes from immunoSEQ multiplex PCR, and its TCRdb copy is limited to in-frame clones, with some not included. The table has more than 250,000 clones, 20% seen once. The sample comprised naive CD4+ T cells from blood. The source is a woman aged 35 to 49 with type 1 diabetes. The CDR3 runs from the conserved cysteine through the conserved F or W. Fields, in order: V gene, J gene, clone size, D gene, CDR3 protein, CDR3 DNA. A D gene is named only where the DNA matches it firmly. Size is omitted from some rows. Given values are once, few, many or a class for expanded clones.

>TRBV7-2|TRBJ1-1|.|.
CASGLQGGTEAFF
TGTGCCAGCGGCCTACAAGGGGGCACTGAAGCTTTCTTT
>TRBV25-1|TRBJ1-6|.|.
CASSDGGRGTPLHF
TGTGCCAGCAGTGACGGGGGGAGGGGAACACCCCTCCACTTT
>TRBV4-2|TRBJ2-1|few|.
CASSQDRSSAYNEQFF
TGTGCCAGCAGCCAAGATCGGTCTAGCGCATACAATGAGCAGTTCTTC
>TRBV4-3|TRBJ2-2|few|.
CASSQVSYTGELFF
TGCGCCAGCAGCCAAGTCAGTTACACCGGGGAGCTGTTTTTT
>TRBV11-3|TRBJ1-1|.|TRBD1
CASSLTGTGGTEAFF
TGTGCCAGCAGCTTAACCGGGACAGGGGGCACTGAAGCTTTCTTT
>TRBV29-1|TRBJ2-5|.|TRBD2
CSVTSVEETQYF
TGCAGCGTTACTAGCGTAGAAGAGACCCAGTACTTC
>TRBV25-1|TRBJ2-5|.|TRBD1
CASSEEGAETQYF
TGTGCCAGCAGTGAAGAGGGGGCGGAGACCCAGTACTTC
>TRBV29-1|TRBJ1-4|.|.
CSVFNEKLFF
TGCAGCGTCTTTAATGAAAAACTGTTTTTT
>TRBV9|TRBJ2-2|few|.
CASSGGPGGSAGELFF
TGTGCCAGCAGCGGGGGGCCGGGCGGGTCCGCCGGGGAGCTGTTTTTT
>TRBV27|TRBJ2-1|.|.
CASRRGGHEQFF
TGTGCCAGCAGGAGGGGGGGTCATGAGCAGTTCTTC
>TRBV30|TRBJ2-5|.|TRBD2
CAWSAGLAGGETQYF
TGTGCCTGGAGTGCTGGACTAGCGGGAGGGGAGACCCAGTACTTC
>TRBV6-6|TRBJ2-3|few|.
CASLAPSTDTQYF
TGTGCCAGCTTGGCTCCTAGCACAGATACGCAGTATTTT
>TRBV4-3|TRBJ2-7|.|.
CASSQSQGSPYEQYF
TGCGCCAGCAGCCAAAGTCAGGGTTCTCCATACGAGCAGTACTTC
>TRBV4-1|TRBJ2-1|.|TRBD2
CASSEGLAGGYNEQFF
TGCGCCAGCAGCGAGGGACTAGCGGGAGGGTACAATGAGCAGTTCTTC
>TRBV6-1|TRBJ1-4|.|.
CASSLDLSPGGKLFF
TGTGCCAGCAGCCTCGACCTCTCCCCAGGTGGAAAACTGTTTTTT
>TRBV29-1|TRBJ1-3|.|.
CSVGTAGNTIYF
TGCAGCGTTGGGACAGCCGGAAACACCATATATTTT
>TRBV19|TRBJ1-5|few|.
CASSISLYQPQHF
TGTGCCAGTAGTATAAGCCTATATCAGCCCCAGCATTTT
>TRBV28|TRBJ2-5|.|TRBD2
CASRGGTILTETQYF
TGTGCCAGCAGGGGGGGGACGATCCTGACGGAGACCCAGTACTTC
>TRBV27|TRBJ2-5|.|TRBD1
CATRSWTGPRETQYF
TGTGCCACCCGGAGCTGGACAGGGCCTCGGGAGACCCAGTACTTC
>TRBV7-9|TRBJ2-5|.|.
CASSLAPGRKTQYF
TGTGCCAGCAGCTTAGCACCAGGGAGGAAGACCCAGTACTTC
>TRBV6-6|TRBJ1-1|.|TRBD1
CASSRGQGGTEAFF
TGTGCCAGCAGTAGAGGACAGGGAGGCACTGAAGCTTTCTTT
>TRBV15|TRBJ2-5|.|TRBD1
CATSRDNRGPGGEETQYF
TGTGCCACCAGCAGAGATAACAGGGGGCCGGGCGGGGAAGAGACCCAGTACTTC
>TRBV9|TRBJ2-1|few|TRBD2
CASSPEAGGGEQFF
TGTGCCAGCAGCCCTGAGGCGGGGGGTGGGGAGCAGTTCTTC
>TRBV9|TRBJ2-7|few|TRBD1
CASSFRDSSKGEQYF
TGTGCCAGCAGCTTTCGGGACAGTAGTAAGGGCGAGCAGTACTTC
>TRBV29-1|TRBJ2-1|.|TRBD2
CSLRTSGGGEQFF
TGCAGCTTAAGGACTAGCGGGGGAGGTGAGCAGTTCTTC
>TRBV5-4|TRBJ1-2|.|TRBD1
CASSLDPGGGYTF
TGTGCCAGCAGCTTGGACCCAGGGGGAGGCTACACCTTC
>TRBV28|TRBJ2-7|.|.
CASSPPAPPGQYF
TGTGCCAGCAGTCCGCCGGCCCCTCCGGGACAGTACTTC
>TRBV5-4|TRBJ2-1|.|TRBD2
CASSPPGGLAYNEQFF
TGTGCCAGCAGCCCCCCGGGGGGATTGGCCTACAATGAGCAGTTCTTC
>TRBV11-3|TRBJ2-1|few|TRBD2
CASSLENSGSRSYNEQFF
TGTGCCAGCAGCTTAGAAAATAGCGGGAGTCGGTCCTACAATGAGCAGTTCTTC
>TRBV9|TRBJ2-7|few|.
CASSVVSGPEQYF
TGTGCCAGCAGCGTAGTATCAGGTCCCGAGCAGTACTTC
>TRBV11-2|TRBJ2-3|.|.
CASSSRGRGTSDTQYF
TGTGCCAGCAGCTCCAGAGGAAGGGGTACTTCGGATACGCAGTATTTT
>TRBV7-2|TRBJ2-1|.|.
CASSPPEDNEQFF
TGTGCCAGCAGCCCGCCAGAAGACAATGAGCAGTTCTTC
>TRBV30|TRBJ2-1|few|.
CAWNPGPNEQFF
TGTGCCTGGAACCCGGGTCCCAATGAGCAGTTCTTC
>TRBV9|TRBJ2-4|few|.
CASSPVVTKNIQYF
TGTGCCAGCAGTCCAGTCGTCACCAAAAACATTCAGTACTTC
>TRBV7-2|TRBJ2-1|few|.
CASSQQGREQFF
TGTGCCAGCAGCCAACAGGGTCGGGAGCAGTTCTTC
>TRBV29-1|TRBJ1-1|few|.
CSVKEGSGGTEAFF
TGCAGCGTTAAGGAGGGATCGGGTGGCACTGAAGCTTTCTTT
>TRBV18|TRBJ1-5|few|.
CASSPDGVQPQHF
TGTGCCAGCTCACCAGACGGGGTTCAGCCCCAGCATTTT
>TRBV7-9|TRBJ2-5|few|TRBD2
CASLLAGTGETQYF
TGTGCCAGTTTACTAGCGGGGACCGGGGAGACCCAGTACTTC
>TRBV13|TRBJ1-6|.|TRBD1
CASRLQGNSPLHF
TGTGCCAGCAGGTTACAGGGGAATTCACCCCTCCACTTT
>TRBV5-1|TRBJ2-7|.|TRBD1
CASSLGDRDIHEQYF
TGCGCCAGCAGCTTGGGGGACAGGGATATACACGAGCAGTACTTC
>TRBV7-2|TRBJ2-5|few|.
CASSLFGGGGTQYF
TGTGCCAGCAGCTTATTTGGGGGCGGGGGGACCCAGTACTTC
>TRBV30|TRBJ2-1|few|TRBD2
CAWSPTPGLADYNEQFF
TGTGCCTGGAGCCCAACCCCGGGACTAGCGGACTACAATGAGCAGTTCTTC
>TRBV29-1|TRBJ1-1|few|.
CSVARRLNTEAFF
TGCAGCGTTGCGAGGCGGTTGAACACTGAAGCTTTCTTT
>TRBV27|TRBJ2-7|few|TRBD1
CASSLARDRMTYEQYF
TGTGCCAGCAGTTTAGCCCGGGACAGGATGACCTACGAGCAGTACTTC
>TRBV11-2|TRBJ2-7|once|TRBD1
CASSFGTASYEQYF
TGTGCCAGCAGCTTTGGGACAGCCTCCTACGAGCAGTACTTC
>TRBV5-1|TRBJ1-1|.|.
CASSLAEQGGTEAFF
TGCGCCAGCAGCTTGGCCGAACAGGGCGGAACAGAAGCTTTCTTT
>TRBV28|TRBJ2-1|.|.
CASSQADHYNEQFF
TGTGCCAGCAGTCAAGCGGACCACTACAATGAGCAGTTCTTC
>TRBV7-9|TRBJ1-2|.|TRBD1
CASSSGQAVPYGYTF
TGTGCCAGCAGCTCTGGACAGGCGGTCCCCTATGGCTACACCTTC
>TRBV15|TRBJ1-2|.|.
CATSRGSGAGGHYGYTF
TGTGCCACCAGCAGAGGGAGCGGGGCCGGGGGCCACTATGGCTACACCTTC
>TRBV4-3|TRBJ2-7|.|TRBD2
CASSQSPGGGYEQYF
TGCGCCAGCAGCCAATCCCCGGGGGGAGGGTACGAGCAGTACTTC
>TRBV9|TRBJ2-1|once|.
CASSVDPGGTEQFF
TGTGCCAGCAGCGTAGACCCCGGGGGAACTGAGCAGTTCTTC
>TRBV4-3|TRBJ1-2|few|.
CASSQDHGRVSGYTF
TGCGCCAGCAGCCAAGATCATGGCAGGGTTTCTGGCTACACCTTC
>TRBV28|TRBJ1-2|.|TRBD1
CASSSGQKKGGYTF
TGTGCCAGCAGTTCGGGACAGAAAAAAGGAGGCTACACCTTC
>TRBV5-1|TRBJ2-1|once|TRBD2
CASRRREGHNEQFF
TGCGCCAGCAGGAGGCGGGAGGGCCACAATGAGCAGTTCTTC
>TRBV2|TRBJ1-5|.|.
CASSENGQPQHF
TGTGCCAGCAGTGAAAACGGTCAGCCCCAGCATTTT
>TRBV6-5|TRBJ1-4|.|TRBD1
CASSFTRTGREKLFF
TGTGCCAGCAGTTTCACCCGGACAGGACGGGAAAAACTGTTTTTT
>TRBV5-4|TRBJ2-5|.|.
CASSLFLSGSETQYF
TGTGCCAGCAGCTTGTTTCTCTCGGGGTCGGAGACCCAGTACTTC
>TRBV18|TRBJ2-7|.|TRBD2
CASSPELAGVQQYF
TGTGCCAGCTCACCGGAGCTAGCGGGGGTGCAGCAGTACTTC
>TRBV15|TRBJ1-1|.|TRBD1
CATSRGTDRGTEAFF
TGTGCCACCAGCAGAGGTACTGACAGGGGCACTGAAGCTTTCTTT
>TRBV19|TRBJ2-7|once|TRBD2
CASSIGREGRYEQYF
TGTGCCAGTAGTATAGGCCGGGAGGGCCGCTACGAGCAGTACTTC